These 30 T cell receptor beta chains share one sample of origin, sequenced in a study of vaccination and CD4 T cells after COVID-19. With the Oncomine TCR Beta short-read assay, DNA from cultured CD4+ T cells was sequenced. TCRdb itself ran the PCR reads through MiXCR, one entry per CDR3 protein. The sample includes about 15,000 distinct CDR3 sequences, 40% to 60% of them seen just once. These TCRs are of unknown antigen specificity. Specified treatment: approximately 10-day PBMC culture with coronavirus spike peptide pools or control peptides (ViraFEST assay). This material consisted of CD4+ T cells from blood, cultured in vitro, taken before SARS-CoV-2 vaccination. Receptor source: a human donor who had recovered from COVID-19.

J is TRBJ2-7 and V is TRBV6-1; 8 nucleotides line up with TRBD1. Germline V CDR1 and CDR2: MNHNS, SASEGT. This CDR3 has 13 residues. The J segment lost 3 bases and the V segment lost 6 bases, leaving 4 bases of the junction unmatched. CDR3 loop: CASRPTGDYEQYF. The CDR3, as DNA: TGTGCCAGCAGGCCGACAGGGGACTACGAGCAGTACTTC.

The chain is built from TRBV20-1 and TRBJ2-7; D gene uncertain. The length of the CDR3 is 13 residues. With 4 bases removed from V and 0 bases from J, the gap between germline ends came to 10 bases. From germline, CDR1 is DFQATT and CDR2 SNEGSKA (reference sequence). The DNA of the CDR3 is TGCAGTGCTACGGCGGCGAGCTCCTACGAGCAGTACTTC. This codes for CSATAASSYEQYF.

The gene calls are TRBV12-3 or TRBV12-4 and TRBJ2-7; D unresolved. V was cut by 2 bases and J by 3 bases, with 17 bases left in between. This CDR3 is built from 16 residues. The CDR3 spells CASSLIWLDDVYEQYF. The CDR3, as DNA: TGTGCCAGCAGTTTAATTTGGCTAGACGACGTCTACGAGCAGTACTTC.

In its sample, this clonotype was seen a few times. The chain links TRBV30 to TRBJ2-5, with 7 bases identical to TRBD1. Trimming removed 3 bases from V and 2 bases from J; junction bases left unmatched: 6. The CDR3 spans 14 residues. Germline V gene data show CDR1 as GTSNPN and CDR2 as SVGIG (reference sequence). DNA for the CDR3: TGTGCCTGGAGGGGAAGGACAGGTCAAGAGACCCAGTACTTC. It yields the protein CAWRGRTGQETQYF.

The genes are TRBV7-9 and TRBJ1-2; 8 nucleotides line up with TRBD1. CDR1 SEHNR and CDR2 FQNEAQ come from the germline V gene (reference sequence). The CDR3 sequence is 14 residues long. The ends lost 1 base at V and 2 bases at J; junction bases unmatched: 0. The CDR3 protein is CASSLDRGNYGYTF. CDR3 bases: TGTGCCAGCAGCTTAGACAGGGGGAACTATGGCTACACCTTC.

J is TRBJ2-1 and V is TRBV6-4; 9 bases line up with TRBD2. Germline V gene sequence: CDR1 MRHNA, CDR2 SNTAGT. The V gene end was trimmed by 0 bases and the J gene end by 8 bases; junction bases not matched to a gene: 5. The length of the CDR3 is 15 residues. CDR3 sequence reads: CASSDSSSGIDEQFF. CDR3 DNA sequence: TGTGCCAGCAGTGACTCGTCTAGCGGGATTGATGAGCAGTTCTTC.

This clonotype has a handful of counts. The rearrangement joins TRBV15 to TRBJ1-5; the D is unclear. V shed 6 bases and J shed 4 bases, with 10 bases lying between them. The CDR3 is 13 residues long. Germline V lookup: CDR1 LNHNV, CDR2 YYDKDF (reference sequence). The CDR3 nucleotides are TGTGCCACCAGTAACGGGGTGAATCAGCCCCAGCATTTT. This sequence encodes CATSNGVNQPQHF.

This clonotype is a singleton in its sample. The V and J genes are TRBV7-8 and TRBJ2-7; 8 positions agree with TRBD2. V lost 2 bases and J lost 5; bases outside the gene matches: 8. CDR3 length equals 15 residues. The germline V gene has CDR1 SGHVS and CDR2 FQNEAQ. CDR3 bases: TGTGCCAGCAGCTTACCAGCCGGGACTAGGCACGAGCAGTACTTC. Translated, it gives CASSLPAGTRHEQYF. The variable domain in full, with the rest retrieved from reference TRBV7-8 and TRBJ2-7, is GAGVSQSPRYKVAKRGQDVALRCDPISGHVSLFWYQQALGQGPEFLTYFQNEAQLDKSGLPSDRFFAERPEGSVSTLKIQRTQQEDSAVYLCASSLPAGTRHEQYFGPGTRLTVT.

The chain links TRBV6-5 to TRBJ2-5, with a tentative D call TRBD1 (6 bases). V lost 6 bases to trimming and J lost 3 bases, with 23 bases between them. Germline CDR1 MNHEY, CDR2 SVGAGI. The CDR3 totals 17 residues. CDR3 sequence (DNA): TGTGCCAGCAGCTACAGGGCTTCTGAGGGTTGTGAAGAGACCCAGTACTTC. This gives the protein CASSYRASEGCEETQYF.

The table lists this clonotype with a few counts. The V and J genes are TRBV24-1 and TRBJ2-3; TRBD2 might be the D (6 bases). V dropped 7 bases and J dropped 2 bases, with 15 bases sitting between them. CDR3 length equals 15 residues. Germline CDR1 is KGHDR and CDR2 is SFDVKD. In nucleotides, the CDR3 is TGTGCCACCAGCATCAAGCTAGCGTCCACAGATACGCAGTATTTT. Its translation is CATSIKLASTDTQYF.

V is TRBV5-1 and J is TRBJ2-1; D unresolved. The ends were cut back, 4 bases at V and 9 bases at J, with 14 bases in the middle. Looked up from germline, CDR1 is SGHRS and CDR2 is YFSETQ. This CDR3 contains 13 residues. The CDR3 DNA follows: TGCGCCAGCAGCCTGGAATGGGCGTCTGAGCAGTTCTTC. It yields the protein CASSLEWASEQFF.

This rearrangement joins TRBV5-6 to TRBJ2-7; TRBD1 is a possible D gene (6 bases). CDR3 length equals 12 residues. Trimming pared 0 bases from V and 6 bases from J, leaving 7 bases between. Per germline, CDR1 SGHDT and CDR2 YYEEEE. CDR3 sequence reads: CASSLVRGEQYF. CDR3 in DNA: TGTGCCAGCAGCTTGGTCAGGGGCGAGCAGTACTTC.

The chain has TRBV30 and TRBJ1-2; D gene uncertain. CDR3 length: 13 amino acids. CDR1 is GTSNPN, CDR2 SVGIG, per germline (reference sequence). With 5 bases removed from V and 7 bases from J, the gap between germline ends came to 17 bases. The CDR3 DNA is TGTGCCTGGGACCGGGCGACCATCGGTGGCTACACCTTC. Residues: CAWDRATIGGYTF.

The chain employs TRBV3-1 and TRBJ2-3; D is possibly TRBD1 (6 bases). Deletions cut 4 bases from V and 3 bases from J, with 11 bases between. The CDR3 sequence is 14 residues long. Germline CDR1 is LGHDT and CDR2 is YNNKEL (reference sequence). In nucleotides, the CDR3 is TGTGCCAGCAGCCCACGAACAGGGACAGATACGCAGTATTTT. This translates into CASSPRTGTDTQYF.

This clonotype has more than one count but fewer than ten. The chain joins TRBV20-1 to TRBJ1-1; D is undetermined. This CDR3 is 12 amino acids long. V dropped 2 bases and J dropped 7 bases, with 11 bases sitting between them. CDR1 DFQATT and CDR2 SNEGSKA come from the germline V gene (reference sequence). The DNA of the CDR3 is TGCAGTGCTAGACCCGGACCTGATGAAGCTTTCTTT. Protein: CSARPGPDEAFF.

The chain links TRBV5-1 to TRBJ1-1; D gene ambiguous. CDR3 length equals 15 residues. Germline CDR1 and CDR2: SGHRS and YFSETQ. Trimming removed 1 base at V and 6 bases at J, with 16 bases between. The CDR3 loop reads CASSLIALSEAEAFF. Here the CDR3 DNA reads TGCGCCAGCAGCTTGATAGCCCTTTCTGAGGCTGAAGCTTTCTTT. The entire variable domain, with the rest obtained from reference TRBV5-1 and TRBJ1-1, is as follows: KAGVTQTPRYLIKTRGQQVTLSCSPISGHRSVSWYQQTPGQGLQFLFEYFSETQRNKGNFPGRFSGRQFSNSRSEMNVSTLELGDSALYLCASSLIALSEAEAFFGQGTRLTVV.

This chain links TRBV6-1 with TRBJ1-3; 8 bases fit TRBD1. Germline V gives CDR1 MNHNS, CDR2 SASEGT. V gave up 9 bases and J gave up 2 bases; unmatched junction bases: 3. This CDR3 has 13 residues. The CDR3 bases are TGTGCCAGTGTGGACAGGGCTGGAAACACCATATATTTT. Protein product: CASVDRAGNTIYF.

This clonotype has more than one count but fewer than ten. The V call is TRBV12-5, the J call TRBJ2-7, with unresolved D. The CDR3 is made up of 14 amino acids. The V gene's germline CDR1 is LGHNT and CDR2 FRNRAP. With 6 bases removed from V and 4 bases from J, the gap between germline ends came to 16 bases. The CDR3: CASGFLPSLYEQYF. The CDR3, as DNA: TGTGCTAGTGGGTTTCTTCCATCCCTATACGAGCAGTACTTC.

This clonotype has just a few counts. This chain connects TRBV27 to TRBJ2-5, with 9 bases fitting TRBD1. The CDR3 has 16 residues. V trimming: 5 bases; J trimming: 1 base; junction bases outside the gene matches: 8. The germline V gene encodes CDR1 MNHEY and CDR2 SMNVEV (reference sequence). This chain's CDR3 is CASSRDRGRAQETQYF. CDR3 DNA sequence: TGTGCCAGCAGTCGAGACAGGGGGAGGGCCCAAGAGACCCAGTACTTC.

The CDR3 nucleotides read TGTGCCAGCAGTGCGTGGCTAGCGGGGTCTAGCACAGATACGCAGTATTTT. Its protein product is CASSAWLAGSSTDTQYF. This chain uses TRBV2 with TRBJ2-3; 9 bases fit TRBD2. The CDR3 sequence is 17 residues long. Trimming cost V 4 bases and J 0 bases; bases outside gene matches: 8. Germline lookup yields CDR1 SNHLY and CDR2 FYNNEI.

The chain employs TRBV28 and TRBJ2-1; D is uncertain. The CDR3 covers 13 residues. Trimming took off 6 bases at V and 6 bases at J, with 12 bases between the two ends. The germline gives CDR1 MDHEN, CDR2 SYDVKM. CDR3 loop: CASRLPPGNEQFF. CDR3 coding DNA: TGTGCCAGCAGACTACCTCCAGGCAATGAGCAGTTCTTC.

The rearrangement links TRBV20-1 to TRBJ2-3, with D perhaps TRBD2 (6 bases). Per the germline V gene, CDR1 is DFQATT and CDR2 is SNEGSKA (reference sequence). CDR3 length equals 15 residues. Trimming stripped 5 bases from V and 1 base from J, with 16 bases between. This CDR3 is CSAHGDWGGTDTQYF. The CDR3 nucleotides are TGCAGTGCTCACGGGGACTGGGGCGGCACAGATACGCAGTATTTT.

V and J are TRBV5-5 and TRBJ2-3; TRBD2 might be the D (6 bases). Trimming took off 0 bases at V and 6 bases at J, with 14 bases between the two ends. CDR3 length: 15 amino acids. The germline V gene encodes CDR1 SGHKS and CDR2 YYEKEE (reference sequence). CDR3 loop: CASSLVAGYSDTQYF. The CDR3 bases are TGTGCCAGCAGCTTGGTGGCGGGGTACAGCGATACGCAGTATTTT.

This clonotype came up a few times. V is TRBV20-1 and J is TRBJ2-3, with 8 nucleotides matching TRBD2. With 6 bases clipped from V and 1 base from J, the junction kept 12 bases outside the gene matches. CDR3 size: 16 residues. Germline assignment: CDR1 DFQATT and CDR2 SNEGSKA (reference sequence). CDR3: CSAPDPGLGGTDTQYF. The CDR3 DNA sequence: TGCAGTGCCCCCGATCCGGGACTAGGGGGCACAGATACGCAGTATTTT.

The CDR3 DNA reads TGCGCCAGCAGGTTTGGATTACAAGCCCTTAGCACAGATACGCAGTATTTT. Its protein is CASRFGLQALSTDTQYF. V usage is TRBV5-1 and J usage is TRBJ2-3, with D hard to call. V lost 5 bases to trimming and J lost 0 bases, with 19 bases between them. CDR1 is SGHRS, CDR2 YFSETQ, per germline. The CDR3 length is 17 residues.

This clonotype was counted a few times. V is TRBV20-1 and J is TRBJ2-3; perhaps TRBD2 as D (6 bases). Germline lookup yields CDR1 DFQATT and CDR2 SNEGSKA (reference sequence). Trimming took off 3 bases at V and 0 bases at J, with 7 bases between the two ends. The CDR3 runs 13 residues. The CDR3 loop is CSASGGSTDTQYF. The CDR3, as DNA: TGCAGTGCTAGCGGGGGTAGCACAGATACGCAGTATTTT.

The V call is TRBV2, the J call TRBJ2-1; the D gene could be TRBD1 or TRBD2 (5 bases each). Germline CDR1 SNHLY, CDR2 FYNNEI. V was pared by 5 bases and J by 9 bases, with 14 bases between. This CDR3 has 13 amino acids. The CDR3 region is CASSPRWGSEQFF. The CDR3 nucleotides read TGTGCCAGCAGTCCTCGTTGGGGGAGTGAGCAGTTCTTC.

V gene TRBV10-3 combines with J gene TRBJ2-5; D may be TRBD2 (6 bases). The CDR3 contains 18 residues. V lost 6 bases and J 1 base, leaving 24 bases between the germline ends. Per germline, CDR1 ENHRY and CDR2 SYGVKD. In DNA form, the CDR3 reads TGTGCCATCAGCCCTGGGAGGCAATCCCTAAAGGTCCAAGAGACCCAGTACTTC. Amino acid sequence: CAISPGRQSLKVQETQYF.

The gene calls are TRBV30 and TRBJ2-7; 10 positions match TRBD1. Trimming cost V 0 bases and J 6 bases; bases outside gene matches: 11. Germline V gene sequence: CDR1 GTSNPN, CDR2 SVGIG (reference sequence). The CDR3 covers 16 residues. CDR3 loop: CAWSVQGGQGTSEQYF. Written as DNA, the CDR3 is TGTGCCTGGAGTGTACAGGGGGGACAGGGGACCTCCGAGCAGTACTTC.

This clonotype was counted between two and nine times. The J gene is TRBJ1-2, the V gene TRBV12-3 or TRBV12-4; D perhaps matches TRBD1 (6 bases). The CDR3 extends over 14 amino acids. With 4 bases removed from V and 7 bases from J, the gap between germline ends came to 16 bases. This chain's CDR3 is CASSSGQRVGGYTF. The CDR3, as DNA: TGTGCCAGCAGTTCCGGACAGAGAGTCGGTGGCTACACCTTC.